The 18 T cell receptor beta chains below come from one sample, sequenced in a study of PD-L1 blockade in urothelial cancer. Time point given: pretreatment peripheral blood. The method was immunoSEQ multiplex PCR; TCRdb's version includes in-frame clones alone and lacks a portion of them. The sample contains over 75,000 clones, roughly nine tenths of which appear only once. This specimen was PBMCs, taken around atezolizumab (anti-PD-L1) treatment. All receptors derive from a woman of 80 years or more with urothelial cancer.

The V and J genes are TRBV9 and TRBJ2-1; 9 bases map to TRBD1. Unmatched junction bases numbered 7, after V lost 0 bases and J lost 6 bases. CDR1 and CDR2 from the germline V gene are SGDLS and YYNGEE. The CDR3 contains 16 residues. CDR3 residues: CASSVGTGASGNEQFF. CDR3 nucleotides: TGTGCCAGCAGCGTAGGGACAGGGGCGTCTGGCAATGAGCAGTTCTTC.

CDR3 sequence: CASTGTGGNYEQYF. The CDR3 coding sequence is TGTGCCAGCACCGGGACAGGGGGCAACTACGAGCAGTACTTC. This chain uses TRBV28 with TRBJ2-7; 12 bases map to TRBD1. This CDR3 has 14 residues. With V trimmed by 7 bases and J by 3 bases, 4 bases remained unmatched. Looked up from germline, CDR1 is MDHEN and CDR2 is SYDVKM. Drawing the rest from reference TRBV28 and TRBJ2-7, the complete variable domain is DVKVTQSSRYLVKRTGEKVFLECVQDMDHENMFWYRQDPGLGLRLIYFSYDVKMKEKGDIPEGYSVSREKKERFSLILESASTNQTSMYLCASTGTGGNYEQYFGPGTRLTVT.

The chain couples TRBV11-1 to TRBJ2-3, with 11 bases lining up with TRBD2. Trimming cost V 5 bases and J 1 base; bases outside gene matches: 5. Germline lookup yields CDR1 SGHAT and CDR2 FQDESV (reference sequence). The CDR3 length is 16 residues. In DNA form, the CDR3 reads TGTGCCAGCAGCCCAGCGACTAGCGGGGGCACAGATACGCAGTATTTT. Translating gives CASSPATSGGTDTQYF.

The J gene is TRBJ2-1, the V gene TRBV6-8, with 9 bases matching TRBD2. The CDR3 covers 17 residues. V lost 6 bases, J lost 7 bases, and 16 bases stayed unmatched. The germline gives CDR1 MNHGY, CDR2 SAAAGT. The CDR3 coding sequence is TGTGCCAGCAGACCCGGCGGTCCCCGACTAGCGGTAAATGAGCAGTTCTTC. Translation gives CASRPGGPRLAVNEQFF.

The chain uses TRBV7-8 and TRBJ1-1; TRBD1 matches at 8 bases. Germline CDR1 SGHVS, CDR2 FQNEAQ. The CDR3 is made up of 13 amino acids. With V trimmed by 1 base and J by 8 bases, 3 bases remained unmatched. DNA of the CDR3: TGTGCCAGCAGCTTAGATCGGACAGGGGAAGCTTTCTTT. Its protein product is CASSLDRTGEAFF. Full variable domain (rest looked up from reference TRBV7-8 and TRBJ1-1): GAGVSQSPRYKVAKRGQDVALRCDPISGHVSLFWYQQALGQGPEFLTYFQNEAQLDKSGLPSDRFFAERPEGSVSTLKIQRTQQEDSAVYLCASSLDRTGEAFFGQGTRLTVV.

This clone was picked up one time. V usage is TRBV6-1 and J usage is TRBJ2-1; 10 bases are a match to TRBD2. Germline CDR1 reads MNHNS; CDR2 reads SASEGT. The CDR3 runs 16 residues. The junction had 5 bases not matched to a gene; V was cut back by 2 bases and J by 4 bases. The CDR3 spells CASSEMLAGGYNEQFF. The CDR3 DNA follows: TGTGCCAGCAGTGAAATGTTAGCGGGAGGTTACAATGAGCAGTTCTTC.

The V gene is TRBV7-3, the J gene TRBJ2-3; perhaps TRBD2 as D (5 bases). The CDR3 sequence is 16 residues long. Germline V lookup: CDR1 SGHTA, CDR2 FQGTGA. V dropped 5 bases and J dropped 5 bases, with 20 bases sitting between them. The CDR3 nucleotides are TGTGCCAGCAGCCGGGATGTGACTTCCATCATAGATACGCAGTATTTT. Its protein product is CASSRDVTSIIDTQYF. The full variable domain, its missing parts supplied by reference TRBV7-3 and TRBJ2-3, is GAGVSQTPSNKVTEKGKYVELRCDPISGHTALYWYRQSLGQGPEFLIYFQGTGAADDSGLPNDRFFAVRPEGSVSTLKIQRTERGDSAVYLCASSRDVTSIIDTQYFGPGTRLTVL.

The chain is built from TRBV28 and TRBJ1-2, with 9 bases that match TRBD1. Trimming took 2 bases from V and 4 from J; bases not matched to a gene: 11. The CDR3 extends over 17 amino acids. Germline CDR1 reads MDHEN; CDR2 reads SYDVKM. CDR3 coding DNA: TGTGCCAGCAGTTTACCATCCGGGACAGGGTCGTCCTATGGCTACACCTTC. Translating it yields CASSLPSGTGSSYGYTF.

CDR3 in DNA: TGCAGCGTGCTAGCGGGAGCACATTACAATGAGCAGTTCTTC. This encodes CSVLAGAHYNEQFF. The chain has TRBV29-1 and TRBJ2-1, with 10 bases identical to TRBD2. CDR3 length: 14 amino acids. V shed 6 bases and J 4 bases; nucleotides not matched to a gene: 6. CDR1 is SQVTM, CDR2 ANQGSEA, per germline.

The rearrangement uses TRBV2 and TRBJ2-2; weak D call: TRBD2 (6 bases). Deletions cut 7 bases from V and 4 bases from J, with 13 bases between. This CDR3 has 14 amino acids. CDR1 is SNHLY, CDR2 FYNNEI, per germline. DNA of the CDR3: TGTGCCAGCACCTTTTTGGAGGGCACCGGGGAGCTGTTTTTT. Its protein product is CASTFLEGTGELFF.

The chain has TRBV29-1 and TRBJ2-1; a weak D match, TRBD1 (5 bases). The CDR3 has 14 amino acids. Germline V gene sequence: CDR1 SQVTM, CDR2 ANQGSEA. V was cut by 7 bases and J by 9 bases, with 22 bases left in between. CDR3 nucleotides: TGCAGCGCAGCCCCCATGGTGCAGGGCACTGAGCAGTTCTTC. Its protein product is CSAAPMVQGTEQFF.

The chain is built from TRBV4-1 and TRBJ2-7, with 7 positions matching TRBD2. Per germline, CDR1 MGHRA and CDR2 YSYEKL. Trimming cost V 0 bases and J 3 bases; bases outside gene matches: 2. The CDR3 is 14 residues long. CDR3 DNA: TGCGCCAGCAGCCAAGAAGCGGGGAGCTACGAGCAGTACTTC. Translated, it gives CASSQEAGSYEQYF.

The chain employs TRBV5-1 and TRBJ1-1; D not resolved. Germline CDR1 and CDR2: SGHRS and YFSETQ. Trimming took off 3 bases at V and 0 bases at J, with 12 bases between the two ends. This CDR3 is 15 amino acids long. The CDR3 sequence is CASSSETAMNTEAFF. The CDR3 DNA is TGCGCCAGCAGCTCGGAGACTGCCATGAACACTGAAGCTTTCTTT. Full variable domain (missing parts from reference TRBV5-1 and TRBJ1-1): KAGVTQTPRYLIKTRGQQVTLSCSPISGHRSVSWYQQTPGQGLQFLFEYFSETQRNKGNFPGRFSGRQFSNSRSEMNVSTLELGDSALYLCASSSETAMNTEAFFGQGTRLTVV.

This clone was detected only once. In DNA, the CDR3 is TGTGCCAGCAGTTACTCCCTTGCAGATACGCAGTATTTT. The encoded protein is CASSYSLADTQYF. The gene calls are TRBV6-5 and TRBJ2-3; D is ambiguous. The V end was cut by 0 bases, the J end by 4 bases, with 5 bases between. This CDR3 has 13 residues. Germline values: CDR1 MNHEY, CDR2 SVGAGI.

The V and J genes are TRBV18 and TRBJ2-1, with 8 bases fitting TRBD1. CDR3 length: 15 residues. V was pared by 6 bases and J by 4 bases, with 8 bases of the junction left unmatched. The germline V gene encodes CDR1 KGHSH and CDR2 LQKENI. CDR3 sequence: CASSDGTGSYNEQFF. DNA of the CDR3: TGTGCCAGCTCCGACGGGACAGGATCTTACAATGAGCAGTTCTTC.

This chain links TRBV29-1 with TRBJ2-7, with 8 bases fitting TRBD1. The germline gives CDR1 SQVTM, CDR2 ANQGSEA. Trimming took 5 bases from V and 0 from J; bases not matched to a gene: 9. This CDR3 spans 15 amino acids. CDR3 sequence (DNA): TGCAGCGTTCTAGGACAGGGTCCCAACTCCTACGAGCAGTACTTC. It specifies CSVLGQGPNSYEQYF.

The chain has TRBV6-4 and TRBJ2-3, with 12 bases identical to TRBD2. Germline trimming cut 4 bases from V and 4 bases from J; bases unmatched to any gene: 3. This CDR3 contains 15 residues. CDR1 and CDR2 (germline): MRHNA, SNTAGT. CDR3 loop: CASSGLAGAPDTQYF. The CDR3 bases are TGTGCCAGCAGTGGACTAGCGGGAGCCCCAGATACGCAGTATTTT.

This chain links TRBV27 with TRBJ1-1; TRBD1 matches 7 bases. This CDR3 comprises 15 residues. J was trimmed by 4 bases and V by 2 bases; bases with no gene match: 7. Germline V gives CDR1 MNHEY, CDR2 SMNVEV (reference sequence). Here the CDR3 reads CASSLRQGGFTEAFF. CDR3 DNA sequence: TGTGCCAGCAGTTTAAGGCAGGGGGGTTTCACTGAAGCTTTCTTT.